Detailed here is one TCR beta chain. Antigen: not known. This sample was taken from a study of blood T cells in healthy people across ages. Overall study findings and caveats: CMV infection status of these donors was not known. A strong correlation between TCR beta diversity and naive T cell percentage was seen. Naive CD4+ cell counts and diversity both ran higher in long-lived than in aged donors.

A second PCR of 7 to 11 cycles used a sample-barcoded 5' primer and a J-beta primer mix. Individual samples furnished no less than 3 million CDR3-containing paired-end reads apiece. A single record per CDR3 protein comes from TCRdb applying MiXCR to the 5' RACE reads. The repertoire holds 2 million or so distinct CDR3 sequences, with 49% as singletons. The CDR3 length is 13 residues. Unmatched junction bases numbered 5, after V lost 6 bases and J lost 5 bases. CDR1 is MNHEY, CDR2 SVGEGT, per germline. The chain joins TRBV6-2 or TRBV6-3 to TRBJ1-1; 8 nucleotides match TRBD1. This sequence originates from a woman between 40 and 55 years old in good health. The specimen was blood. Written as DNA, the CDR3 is TGTGCCAGCAGCAACCACAGGGGGACTGAAGCTTTCTTT. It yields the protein CASSNHRGTEAFF.